Listed below are T cell receptor beta chains from one sample, sequenced in a study of shared T cell receptors in the human thymus. Produced via immunoSEQ multiplex PCR; TCRdb's table is partial and in-frame only. The top ten hold about 0.012% of the sample, which has over 450,000 clones, around 78% seen once. These data were also filed under a second study, of human thymus T cells.

The material sequenced was thymocytes. The receptors stem from a boy younger than two with a congenital heart defect. Both conserved end residues are part of each CDR3. The D gene is left open where the match is weak. Not every row has a clone size; where given, it reads once, few, many or a size class.

>TRBJ1-2|.|TRBV27|.
TGTGCCAGCAGTTTACTCGCGGGCTACACCTTC
CASSLLAGYTF
>TRBJ2-5|TRBD1|TRBV11-2|.
TGTGCCAGCAGCTTAGTTCCAGGGGGGACCCAGTACTTC
CASSLVPGGTQYF
>TRBJ2-7|TRBD2|TRBV5-1|.
TGCGCCAGCAGCAATAGCGGGAGTGGCGGTCTATACGAGCAGTACTTC
CASSNSGSGGLYEQYF
>TRBJ2-5|TRBD2|TRBV2|.
TGTGCCAGGGCCCTAGCGGGAGGTAGAGAGACCCAGTACTTC
CARALAGGRETQYF
>TRBJ2-2|.|TRBV21-1|.
TGTGCCAGCAGCAAACCAGGTACCACCGGGGAGCTGTTTTTT
CASSKPGTTGELFF
>TRBJ2-7|TRBD1|TRBV11-2|.
TGTGCCAGCAGCTTAGTCGGGGCAGGGGGCGAGCAGTACTTC
CASSLVGAGGEQYF
>TRBJ2-3|TRBD2|TRBV5-1|.
TGCGCCAGCAGCTTGCTAGCGGGGGACACAGATACGCAGTATTTT
CASSLLAGDTDTQYF
>TRBJ2-1|.|TRBV14|.
TGTGCCAGCAGCCAAGCAGGCGGGCGGGACAATGAGCAGTTCTTC
CASSQAGGRDNEQFF
>TRBJ1-5|.|TRBV6-6|.
TGTGCCAGCAGCTCCCCGAGAATCCAGGTCAATCAGCCCCAGCATTTT
CASSSPRIQVNQPQHF
>TRBJ1-2|.|TRBV27|.
TGTGCCAGCAGTATCTCCCCCGGACAGACCTATGGCTACACCTTC
CASSISPGQTYGYTF
>TRBJ1-1|.|TRBV7-9|.
TGTGCCAGCAAAAGAGGAGGGTGGACTGAAGCTTTCTTT
CASKRGGWTEAFF
>TRBJ2-7|.|TRBV15|once
TGTGCCACCAGCCGAACGGGTAGCGGAGGAACCTACGAGCAGTACTTC
CATSRTGSGGTYEQYF
>TRBJ1-2|.|TRBV9|.
TGTGCCAGCAGCGCTACCCCGGGGAGGCCCTTGGGCTACACCTTC
CASSATPGRPLGYTF
>TRBJ2-7|TRBD1|TRBV6-1|.
TGTGCCAGCAGTGAAGGCCGCAGGGACAGGGATTCCTACGAGCAGTACTTC
CASSEGRRDRDSYEQYF
>TRBJ2-7|TRBD2|TRBV4-3|.
TGCGCCAGCAGCCAACACAACATCGGACTAGCGGCCTACGAGCAGTACTTC
CASSQHNIGLAAYEQYF
>TRBJ2-7|.|TRBV5-6|.
TGTGCCAGCAGCTTTTCGCCAGGGCTATACTTACGTCCCTACGAGCAGTACTTC
CASSFSPGLYLRPYEQYF
>TRBJ1-1|.|TRBV5-6|few
TGTGCCAGCAGCTTGGGGGGGCGGAACACTGAAGCTTTCTTT
CASSLGGRNTEAFF
>TRBJ2-1|TRBD2|TRBV28|.
TGTGCCAGCAGCCAACTTAGCGGGAGGGCCGAGGATGAGCAGTTCTTC
CASSQLSGRAEDEQFF
>TRBJ2-7|.|TRBV2|once
TGTGCGATCAAGCGGTCCTACGAGCAGTACTTC
CAIKRSYEQYF
>TRBJ2-7|TRBD1|TRBV5-6|.
TGTGCCAGCAGCGACAGGGGGTTTTACGAGCAGTACTTC
CASSDRGFYEQYF
>TRBJ2-7|TRBD2|TRBV14|few
TGTGCCAGCAGCCGACTAGCGGGAGTGGGCTACGAGCAGTACTTC
CASSRLAGVGYEQYF
>TRBJ2-5|TRBD2|TRBV27|.
TGTGCCAGCCGATCCTCGGAGCGGGGAGAAGAGACCCAGTACTTC
CASRSSERGEETQYF
>TRBJ2-7|.|TRBV28|.
TGTGCCAGCAGTCTCCATGTGGTGCGCCACGAGCAGTACTTC
CASSLHVVRHEQYF
>TRBJ2-7|TRBD1|TRBV7-2|.
TGTGCCAGCAGCTCCGGGGGACAGGGGGTTTACGAGCAGTACTTC
CASSSGGQGVYEQYF
>TRBJ1-2|TRBD1|TRBV25-1|.
TGTGCCAGCAGTGAACGGGGCAGGGGGCATGGCTACACCTTC
CASSERGRGHGYTF
>TRBJ1-2|TRBD1|TRBV4-1|.
TGCGCCAGCAGCCGTACCGGGACAGCCTATGGCTACACCTTC
CASSRTGTAYGYTF
>TRBJ1-1|TRBD1|TRBV6-5|.
TGTGCCAGCAGTTTGGGACAGGGGAGCGCTGAAGCTTTCTTT
CASSLGQGSAEAFF
>TRBJ2-7|TRBD2|TRBV11-3|.
TGTGCCAGCAGCTTAGATCGGGGGGGCTACGAGCAGTACTTC
CASSLDRGGYEQYF
>TRBJ1-4|TRBD1|TRBV18|.
TGTGCCAGCTCCCGGGACAGGAGAGAAAAACTGTTTTTT
CASSRDRREKLFF
>TRBJ2-3|.|TRBV27|.
TGTGCCAGCAGTTTATCCCCCCCACGGCCAGGGCGAGATACGCAGTATTTT
CASSLSPPRPGRDTQYF
>TRBJ1-1|.|TRBV4-1|.
TGCGCCAGCAGCCAGAGGGTGCAGAACACTGAAGCTTTCTTT
CASSQRVQNTEAFF
>TRBJ1-5|.|TRBV19|once
TGTGCCAGTAGTATAGCGTTGAGCAATCAGCCCCAGCATTTT
CASSIALSNQPQHF
>TRBJ2-2|.|TRBV5-1|.
TGCGCCAGCCGAAGGGGCCTTCCCACCGGGGAGCTGTTTTTT
CASRRGLPTGELFF
>TRBJ1-4|TRBD1|TRBV4-1|.
TGCGCCAGCAGCCATCCGCCGGGACAGTCTAATGAAAAACTGTTTTTT
CASSHPPGQSNEKLFF
>TRBJ2-1|.|TRBV6-5|.
TGTGCCAGCAGTTACTCGGGCAAGCGGGTAATGAATGAGCAGTTCTTC
CASSYSGKRVMNEQFF
>TRBJ2-3|.|TRBV4-1|.
TGCGCCAGCAGCCAAGACAGGAGGGGCACAGATACGCAGTATTTT
CASSQDRRGTDTQYF
>TRBJ2-1|TRBD2|TRBV7-9|.
TGTGCCAGCAGCGATCCGAGCGGGAGAAGATTCTTC
CASSDPSGRRFF
>TRBJ2-7|.|TRBV10-3|.
TGTGCCATCAGTGAGTCGACGGCGGGCTACTCCTACGAGCAGTACTTC
CAISESTAGYSYEQYF
>TRBJ2-7|.|TRBV29-1|.
TGCAGCGTTGAGGGACATTCCTACGAGCAGTACTTC
CSVEGHSYEQYF
>TRBJ2-2|.|TRBV14|few
TGTGCCAGCAGCCTCGGAGGGGTTCGGGGCGGGGAGCTGTTTTTT
CASSLGGVRGGELFF
>TRBJ2-1|.|TRBV5-1|.
TGCGCCAGCAGCTTGGAGGGTAGCGGAACCCTCCACAATGAGCAGTTCTTC
CASSLEGSGTLHNEQFF
>TRBJ1-2|.|TRBV30|.
TGTGCCTGGAGTGGAGGAGGGGCTGGCTACACCTTC
CAWSGGGAGYTF
>TRBJ1-1|TRBD1|TRBV29-1|few
TGCAGCGTTTACAGGGGGGACTGGAACACTGAAGCTTTCTTT
CSVYRGDWNTEAFF
>TRBJ2-7|.|TRBV27|.
TGTGCCAGCAGACGCGGACAGTACGAGCAGTACTTC
CASRRGQYEQYF
>TRBJ2-5|TRBD1|TRBV5-6|once
TGTGCCAGCACCGGACAGGGGGAGACCCAGTACTTC
CASTGQGETQYF
>TRBJ2-2|.|TRBV27|few
TGTGCCAGCAATGATACCCAGGGGACCGGGGAGCTGTTTTTT
CASNDTQGTGELFF
>TRBJ2-7|.|TRBV18|.
TGTGCCAGCGGAACAAAAAGGGGATCCACCTACGAGCAGTACTTC
CASGTKRGSTYEQYF
>TRBJ2-3|TRBD2|TRBV5-6|.
TGTGCCAGCAGCCCGACCCTTAGACTAGCGGGAGGGCCAGATACGCAGTATTTT
CASSPTLRLAGGPDTQYF
>TRBJ2-7|.|TRBV7-9|.
TGTGCCAGCAGCTTAGCTTGGGAGGGGGTGATGTACGAGCAGTACTTC
CASSLAWEGVMYEQYF
>TRBJ2-1|TRBD2|TRBV25-1|.
TGTGCCAGCAGTGACTCCCCCAGCGGGACCGTAAATGAGCAGTTCTTC
CASSDSPSGTVNEQFF
>TRBJ1-4|TRBD1|TRBV6-5|.
TGTGCCAGCAGTTATTCCGGGACAGGGTTAGGGAAACTGTTTTTT
CASSYSGTGLGKLFF
>TRBJ2-7|TRBD2|TRBV7-9|.
TGTGCCAGCAGCTTAAGGGCTAGCGGGAAGGAGGAGCAGTACTTC
CASSLRASGKEEQYF
>TRBJ2-3|TRBD2|TRBV4-2|.
TGTGCCAGCAGCCAAGGCCCAGGTGCCGCGGGAGGGCACTCGGCGCAGTATTTT
CASSQGPGAAGGHSAQYF
>TRBJ2-7|TRBD1|TRBV25-1|.
TGTGCCAGCCGTCCATGGGCTCAACAGGGGTCAACCTACGAGCAGTACTTC
CASRPWAQQGSTYEQYF
>TRBJ2-1|TRBD2|TRBV27|.
TGTGCCAGCAGTCCAACTAGCGGGAGGATGAATGAGCAGTTCTTC
CASSPTSGRMNEQFF